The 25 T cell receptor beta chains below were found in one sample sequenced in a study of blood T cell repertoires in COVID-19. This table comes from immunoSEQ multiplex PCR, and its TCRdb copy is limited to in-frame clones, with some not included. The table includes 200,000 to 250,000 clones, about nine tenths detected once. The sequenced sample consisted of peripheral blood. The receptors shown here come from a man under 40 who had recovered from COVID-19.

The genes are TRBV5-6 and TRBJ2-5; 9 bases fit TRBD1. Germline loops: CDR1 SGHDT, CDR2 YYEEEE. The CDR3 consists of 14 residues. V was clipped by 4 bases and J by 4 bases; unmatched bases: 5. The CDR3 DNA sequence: TGTGCCAGCAGCGGGGACAGGGAGGGAGAGACCCAGTACTTC. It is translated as CASSGDREGETQYF.

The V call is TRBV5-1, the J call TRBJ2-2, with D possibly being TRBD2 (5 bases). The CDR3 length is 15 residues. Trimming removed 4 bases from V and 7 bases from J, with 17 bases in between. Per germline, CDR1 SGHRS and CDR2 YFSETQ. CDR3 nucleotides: TGCGCCAGCAGCCCTTTGAGGGTCGATCTCGGGGAGCTGTTTTTT. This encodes CASSPLRVDLGELFF.

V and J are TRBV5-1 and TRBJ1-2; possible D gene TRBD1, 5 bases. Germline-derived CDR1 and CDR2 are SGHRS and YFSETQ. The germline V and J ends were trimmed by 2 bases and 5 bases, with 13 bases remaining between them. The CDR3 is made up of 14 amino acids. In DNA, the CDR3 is TGCGCCAGCAGCTTAGGCGGGACTTTGTATGGCTACACCTTC. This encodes CASSLGGTLYGYTF.

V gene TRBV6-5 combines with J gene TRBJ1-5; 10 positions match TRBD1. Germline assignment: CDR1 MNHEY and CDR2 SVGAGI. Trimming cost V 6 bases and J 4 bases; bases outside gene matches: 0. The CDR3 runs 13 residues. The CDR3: CASRDRGNQPQHF. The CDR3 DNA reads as TGTGCCAGCAGGGACAGGGGGAATCAGCCCCAGCATTTT.

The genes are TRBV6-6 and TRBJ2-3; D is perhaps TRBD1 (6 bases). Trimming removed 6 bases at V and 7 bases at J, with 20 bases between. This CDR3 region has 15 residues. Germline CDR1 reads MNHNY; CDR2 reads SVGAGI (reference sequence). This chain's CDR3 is CASSRPRDTVNTQYF. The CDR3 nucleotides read TGTGCCAGCAGCCGTCCCCGGGACACTGTGAATACGCAGTATTTT.

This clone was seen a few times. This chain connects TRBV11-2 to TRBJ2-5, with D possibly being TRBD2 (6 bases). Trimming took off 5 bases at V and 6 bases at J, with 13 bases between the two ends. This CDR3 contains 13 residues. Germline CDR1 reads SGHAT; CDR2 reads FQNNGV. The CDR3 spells CASSATSIKTQYF. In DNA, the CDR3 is TGTGCCAGCAGCGCGACTAGTATAAAGACCCAGTACTTC.

For the CDR3, the DNA is TGTGCCAGCAGGGCTCCGGGACAGCCTCGGGATACGCAGTATTTT. As protein: CASRAPGQPRDTQYF. The chain joins TRBV6-5 to TRBJ2-3, with 7 bases fitting TRBD1. V lost 6 bases and J lost 6; bases outside the gene matches: 12. The CDR3 runs to 15 residues. The germline gives CDR1 MNHEY, CDR2 SVGAGI.

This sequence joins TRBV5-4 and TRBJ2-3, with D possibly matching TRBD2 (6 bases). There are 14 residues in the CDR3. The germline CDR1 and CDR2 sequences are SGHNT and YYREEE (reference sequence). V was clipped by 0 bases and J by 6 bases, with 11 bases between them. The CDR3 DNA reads TGTGCCAGCAGCTTGGGAGTGGGGAGGGATACGCAGTATTTT. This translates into CASSLGVGRDTQYF.

For the CDR3, the DNA is TGTGCCAGTAGTATAACAGGTAATCAGCCCCAGCATTTT. Translation: CASSITGNQPQHF. The chain employs TRBV19 and TRBJ1-5; TRBD1 is a possible D gene (5 bases). Germline CDR1 is LNHDA and CDR2 is SQIVND (reference sequence). Trimming removed 2 bases at V and 4 bases at J, with 6 bases between. The CDR3 covers 13 residues.

Here the CDR3 DNA reads TGTGCCAGCAGCCAGAAGGGGCCGAATCAGCCCCAGCATTTT. Its protein product is CASSQKGPNQPQHF. The chain combines TRBV4-2 with TRBJ1-5; possibly TRBD1 for D (5 bases). Germline CDR1 LGHNA, CDR2 YNFKEQ. V was cut by 3 bases and J by 4 bases, with 10 bases left in between. The CDR3 runs to 14 residues.

The CDR3 spells CASSQDQGGNTEAFF. CDR3 nucleotide sequence: TGCGCCAGCAGCCAGGACCAGGGCGGGAACACTGAAGCTTTCTTT. The chain carries TRBV4-1 and TRBJ1-1, with a tentative D call TRBD1 (5 bases). This CDR3 is built from 15 residues. V dropped 3 bases and J dropped 1 base, with 12 bases sitting between them. Germline lookup yields CDR1 MGHRA and CDR2 YSYEKL.

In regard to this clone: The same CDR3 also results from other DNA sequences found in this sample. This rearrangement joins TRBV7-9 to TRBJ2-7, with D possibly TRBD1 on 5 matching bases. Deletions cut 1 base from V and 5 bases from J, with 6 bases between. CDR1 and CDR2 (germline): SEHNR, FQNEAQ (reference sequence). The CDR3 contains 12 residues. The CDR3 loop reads CASSLGQNEQYF. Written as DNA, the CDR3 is TGTGCCAGCAGCTTAGGACAGAACGAGCAGTACTTC. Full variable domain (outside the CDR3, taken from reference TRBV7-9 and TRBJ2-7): DTGVSQNPRHKITKRGQNVTFRCDPISEHNRLYWYRQTLGQGPEFLTYFQNEAQLEKSRLLSDRFSAERPKGSFSTLEIQRTEQGDSAMYLCASSLGQNEQYFGPGTRLTVT.

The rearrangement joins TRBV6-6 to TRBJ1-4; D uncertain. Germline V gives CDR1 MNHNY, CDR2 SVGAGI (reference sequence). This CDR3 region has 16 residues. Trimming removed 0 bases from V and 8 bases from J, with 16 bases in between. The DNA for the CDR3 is TGTGCCAGCAGTTACTCCCCGGGAACCGCTTGGGAAAAACTGTTTTTT. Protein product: CASSYSPGTAWEKLFF.

This CDR3 is CASSLTLLTPYGYTF. The CDR3 coding sequence is TGTGCCAGCAGTTTGACACTTTTGACCCCGTATGGCTACACCTTC. The rearrangement uses TRBV2 and TRBJ1-2; D uncertain. V lost 5 bases to trimming and J lost 5 bases, with 18 bases between them. Germline lookup yields CDR1 SNHLY and CDR2 FYNNEI. The CDR3 loop spans 15 amino acids.

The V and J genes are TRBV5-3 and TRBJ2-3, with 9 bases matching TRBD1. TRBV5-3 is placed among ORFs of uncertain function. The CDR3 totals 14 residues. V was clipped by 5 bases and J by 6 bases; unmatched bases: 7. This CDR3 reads CARRTGGQGDTQYF. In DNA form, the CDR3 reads TGTGCCAGAAGGACAGGGGGGCAGGGGGATACGCAGTATTTT.

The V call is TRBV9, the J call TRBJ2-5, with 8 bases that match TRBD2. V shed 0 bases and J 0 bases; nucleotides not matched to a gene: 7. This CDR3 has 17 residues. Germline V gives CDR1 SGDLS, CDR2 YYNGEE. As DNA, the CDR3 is TGTGCCAGCAGCGTAGCGGGGGGGCAGGGGTACCAAGAGACCCAGTACTTC. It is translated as CASSVAGGQGYQETQYF.

The CDR3 is CASIRGAGALDTQYF. CDR3 DNA sequence: TGTGCCAGTATCAGGGGAGCGGGAGCCCTGGATACGCAGTATTTT. The J gene is TRBJ2-3, the V gene TRBV11-2; TRBD2 aligns across 8 bases. V shed 9 bases and J 6 bases; nucleotides not matched to a gene: 14. Germline CDR1 reads SGHAT; CDR2 reads FQNNGV. CDR3 size: 15 residues.

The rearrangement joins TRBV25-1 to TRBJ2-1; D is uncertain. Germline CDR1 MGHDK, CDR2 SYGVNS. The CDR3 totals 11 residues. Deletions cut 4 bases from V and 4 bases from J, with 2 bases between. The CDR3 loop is CASSVYNEQFF. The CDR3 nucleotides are TGTGCCAGCAGTGTATACAATGAGCAGTTCTTC.

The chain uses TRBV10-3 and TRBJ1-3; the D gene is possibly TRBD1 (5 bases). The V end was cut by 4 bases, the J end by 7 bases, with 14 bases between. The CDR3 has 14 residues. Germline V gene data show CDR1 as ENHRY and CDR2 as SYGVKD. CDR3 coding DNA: TGTGCCATCAGTGCACAGGCGCTAAGGAACACCATATATTTT. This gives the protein CAISAQALRNTIYF.

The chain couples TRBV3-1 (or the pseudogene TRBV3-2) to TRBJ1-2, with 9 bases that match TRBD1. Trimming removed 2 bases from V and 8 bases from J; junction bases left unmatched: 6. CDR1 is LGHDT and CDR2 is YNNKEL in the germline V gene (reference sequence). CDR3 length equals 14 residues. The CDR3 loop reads CASSQIDRGGGYTF. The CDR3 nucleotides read TGTGCCAGCAGCCAAATCGACAGGGGGGGAGGCTACACCTTC.

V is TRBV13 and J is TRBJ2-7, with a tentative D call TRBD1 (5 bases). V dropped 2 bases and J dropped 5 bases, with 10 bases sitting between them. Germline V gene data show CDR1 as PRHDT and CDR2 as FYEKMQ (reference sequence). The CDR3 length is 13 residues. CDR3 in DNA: TGTGCCAGCAGCTTATCACAGGTGGACGAGCAGTACTTC. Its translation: CASSLSQVDEQYF. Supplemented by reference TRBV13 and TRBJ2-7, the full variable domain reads AAGVIQSPRHLIKEKRETATLKCYPIPRHDTVYWYQQGPGQDPQFLISFYEKMQSDKGSIPDRFSAQQFSDYHSELNMSSLELGDSALYFCASSLSQVDEQYFGPGTRLTVT.

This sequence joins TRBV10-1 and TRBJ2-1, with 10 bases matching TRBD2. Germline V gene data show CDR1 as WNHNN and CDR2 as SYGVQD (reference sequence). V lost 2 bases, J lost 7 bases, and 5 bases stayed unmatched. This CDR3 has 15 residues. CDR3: CASSEQLAGNNEQFF. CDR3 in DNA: TGCGCCAGCAGTGAGCAACTAGCGGGGAATAATGAGCAGTTCTTC.

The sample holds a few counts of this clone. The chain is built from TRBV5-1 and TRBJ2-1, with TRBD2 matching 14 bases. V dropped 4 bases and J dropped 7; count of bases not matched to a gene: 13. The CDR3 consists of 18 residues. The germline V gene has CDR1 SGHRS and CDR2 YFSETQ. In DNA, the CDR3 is TGCGCCAGCAGCGCGATCCCGGGACTAGCGGGGGCCAAAAATGAGCAGTTCTTC. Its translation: CASSAIPGLAGAKNEQFF.

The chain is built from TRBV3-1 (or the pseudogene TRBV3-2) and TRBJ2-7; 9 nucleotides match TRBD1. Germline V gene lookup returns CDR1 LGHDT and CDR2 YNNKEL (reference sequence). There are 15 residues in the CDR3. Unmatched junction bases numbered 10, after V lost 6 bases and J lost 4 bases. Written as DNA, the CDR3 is TGTGCCAGCAGAGTTGACAGGGGGAGAGGATACGAGCAGTACTTC. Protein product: CASRVDRGRGYEQYF.

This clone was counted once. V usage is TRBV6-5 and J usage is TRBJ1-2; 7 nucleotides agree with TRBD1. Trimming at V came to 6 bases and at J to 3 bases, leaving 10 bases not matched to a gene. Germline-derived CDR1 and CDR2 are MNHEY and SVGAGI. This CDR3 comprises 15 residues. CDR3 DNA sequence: TGTGCCAGCAGGCTGGGACAGAGCTTACACTATGGCTACACCTTC. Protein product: CASRLGQSLHYGYTF.